This T cell receptor beta chain is from a study of control samples from healthy donors and cancer patients. Profiled with immunoSEQ multiplex PCR; TCRdb holds only in-frame clones, not every one. The sample records fewer than 100,000 clones, nearly 90% being singletons. The CDR3 contains 13 residues. Germline V lookup: CDR1 MNHEY, CDR2 SMNVEV (reference sequence). The J segment lost 6 bases and the V segment lost 4 bases, leaving 1 base of the junction unmatched. The sequencing input was blood. The origin of this receptor is a woman aged 45-65 years in good health. The rearrangement uses TRBV27 and TRBJ2-4; 9 bases align to TRBD1. CDR3 DNA: TGTGCCAGCAGTTCGGACAGGGGAAACATTCAGTACTTC. Protein product: CASSSDRGNIQYF.